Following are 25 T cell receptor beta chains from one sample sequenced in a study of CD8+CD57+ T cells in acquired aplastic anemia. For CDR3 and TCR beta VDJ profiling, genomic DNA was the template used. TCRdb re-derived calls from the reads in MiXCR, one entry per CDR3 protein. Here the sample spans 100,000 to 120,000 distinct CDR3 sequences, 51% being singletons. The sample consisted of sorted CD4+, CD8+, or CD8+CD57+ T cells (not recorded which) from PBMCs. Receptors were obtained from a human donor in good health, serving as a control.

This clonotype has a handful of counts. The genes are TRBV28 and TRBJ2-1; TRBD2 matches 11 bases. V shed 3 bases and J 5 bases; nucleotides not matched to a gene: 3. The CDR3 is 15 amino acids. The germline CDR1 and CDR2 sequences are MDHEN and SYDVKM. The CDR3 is CASSLIAGGNNEQFF. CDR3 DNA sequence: TGTGCCAGCAGTTTGATAGCGGGAGGGAACAATGAGCAGTTCTTC.

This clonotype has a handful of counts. DNA for the CDR3: TGTGCCAGCAGTCCCTCTAGCGGGGCCACAGATACGCAGTATTTT. Protein sequence: CASSPSSGATDTQYF. The chain recombines TRBV2 with TRBJ2-3; TRBD2 agrees at 9 bases. V trimming: 5 bases; J trimming: 2 bases; junction bases outside the gene matches: 5. This CDR3 contains 15 residues. Germline V gene data show CDR1 as SNHLY and CDR2 as FYNNEI.

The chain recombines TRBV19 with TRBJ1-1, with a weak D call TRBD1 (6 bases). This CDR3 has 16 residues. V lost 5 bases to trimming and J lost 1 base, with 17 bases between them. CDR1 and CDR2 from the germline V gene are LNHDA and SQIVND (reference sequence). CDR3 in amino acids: CASSRPLDRRNTEAFF. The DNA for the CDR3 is TGTGCCAGTAGTCGCCCCCTGGACAGAAGGAACACTGAAGCTTTCTTT.

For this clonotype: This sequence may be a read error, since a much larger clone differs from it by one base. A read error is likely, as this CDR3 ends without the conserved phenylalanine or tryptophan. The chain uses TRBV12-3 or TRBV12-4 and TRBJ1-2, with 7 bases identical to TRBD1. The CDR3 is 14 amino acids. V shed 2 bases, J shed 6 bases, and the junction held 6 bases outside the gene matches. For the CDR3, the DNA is TGTGCCAGCAGTTTAAGAGGGGGCGTTGATGGCTACACCCTC. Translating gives CASSLRGGVDGYTL.

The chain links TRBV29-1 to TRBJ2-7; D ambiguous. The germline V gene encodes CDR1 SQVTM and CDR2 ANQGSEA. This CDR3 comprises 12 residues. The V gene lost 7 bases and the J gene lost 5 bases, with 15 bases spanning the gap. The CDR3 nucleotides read TGCAGCGCCTGGGGTCTCGCTAACGAGCAGTACTTC. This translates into CSAWGLANEQYF.

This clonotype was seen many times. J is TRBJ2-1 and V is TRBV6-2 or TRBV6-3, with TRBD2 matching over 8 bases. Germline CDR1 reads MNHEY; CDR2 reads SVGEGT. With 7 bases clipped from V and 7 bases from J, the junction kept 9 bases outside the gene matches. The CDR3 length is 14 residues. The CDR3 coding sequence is TGTGCCAGCAAGGGGCGGGGGGCACAGAATGAGCAGTTCTTC. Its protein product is CASKGRGAQNEQFF.

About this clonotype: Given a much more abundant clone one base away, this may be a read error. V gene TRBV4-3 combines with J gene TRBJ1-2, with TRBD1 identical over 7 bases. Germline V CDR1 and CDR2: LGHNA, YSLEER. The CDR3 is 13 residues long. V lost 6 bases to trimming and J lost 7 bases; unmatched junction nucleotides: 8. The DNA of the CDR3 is TGCGCCAGCAGTCCAGGGGACAGACGTGGCTACACCTTC. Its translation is CASSPGDRRGYTF.

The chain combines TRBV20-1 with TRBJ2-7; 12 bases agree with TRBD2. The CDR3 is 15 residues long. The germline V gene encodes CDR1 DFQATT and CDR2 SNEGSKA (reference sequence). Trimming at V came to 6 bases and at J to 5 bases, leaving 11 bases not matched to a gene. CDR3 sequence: CSAGPLAGGINEQYF. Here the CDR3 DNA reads TGCAGTGCAGGCCCCCTAGCGGGGGGGATCAACGAGCAGTACTTC.

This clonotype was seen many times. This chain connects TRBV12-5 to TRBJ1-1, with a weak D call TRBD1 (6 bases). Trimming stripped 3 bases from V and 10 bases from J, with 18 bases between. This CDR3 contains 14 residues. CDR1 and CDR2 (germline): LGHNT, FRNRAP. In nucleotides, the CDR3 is TGTGCTAGTGGTTTTTGGGATTCACAGGGTGCAGCTTTCTTT. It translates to CASGFWDSQGAAFF.

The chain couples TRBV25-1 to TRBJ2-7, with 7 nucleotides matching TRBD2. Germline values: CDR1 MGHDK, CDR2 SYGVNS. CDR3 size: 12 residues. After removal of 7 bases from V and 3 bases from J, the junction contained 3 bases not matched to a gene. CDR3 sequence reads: CASTGRSYEQYF. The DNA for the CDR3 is TGTGCCAGCACCGGGAGGAGCTACGAGCAGTACTTC.

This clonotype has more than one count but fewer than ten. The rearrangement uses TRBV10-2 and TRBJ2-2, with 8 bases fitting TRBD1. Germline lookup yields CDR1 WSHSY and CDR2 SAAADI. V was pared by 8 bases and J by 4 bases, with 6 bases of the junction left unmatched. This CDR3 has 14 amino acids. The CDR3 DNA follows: TGCGCCAGCGATGGACAGGGCAGCACCGGGGAGCTGTTTTTT. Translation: CASDGQGSTGELFF.

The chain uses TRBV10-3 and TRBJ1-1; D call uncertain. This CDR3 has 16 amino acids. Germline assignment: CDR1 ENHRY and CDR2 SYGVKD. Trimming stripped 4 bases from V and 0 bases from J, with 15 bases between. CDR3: CAISAWDGVLNTEAFF. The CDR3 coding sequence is TGTGCCATCAGTGCGTGGGATGGGGTACTGAACACTGAAGCTTTCTTT.

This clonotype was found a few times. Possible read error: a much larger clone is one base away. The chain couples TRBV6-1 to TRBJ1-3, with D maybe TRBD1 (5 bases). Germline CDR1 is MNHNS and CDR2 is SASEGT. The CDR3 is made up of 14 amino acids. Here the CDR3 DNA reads TGTGCCAGCACCCGGCGGGGCAGTGGAAACACCACATATTTT. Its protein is CASTRRGSGNTTYF.

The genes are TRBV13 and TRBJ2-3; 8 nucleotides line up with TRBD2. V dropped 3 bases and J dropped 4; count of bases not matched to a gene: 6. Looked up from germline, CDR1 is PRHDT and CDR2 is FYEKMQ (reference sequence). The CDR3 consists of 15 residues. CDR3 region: CASSFSGVLADTQYF. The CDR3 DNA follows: TGTGCCAGCAGCTTTAGCGGGGTGTTGGCAGATACGCAGTATTTT.

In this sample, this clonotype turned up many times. The CDR3: CASSPGGQGAGDIQYF. CDR3 in DNA: TGTGCCAGCAGCCCAGGAGGACAGGGGGCCGGAGACATTCAGTACTTC. The rearrangement joins TRBV9 to TRBJ2-4; 11 bases fit TRBD1. Unmatched junction bases numbered 11, after V lost 4 bases and J lost 8 bases. The CDR3 spans 16 residues. The V gene's germline CDR1 is SGDLS and CDR2 YYNGEE.

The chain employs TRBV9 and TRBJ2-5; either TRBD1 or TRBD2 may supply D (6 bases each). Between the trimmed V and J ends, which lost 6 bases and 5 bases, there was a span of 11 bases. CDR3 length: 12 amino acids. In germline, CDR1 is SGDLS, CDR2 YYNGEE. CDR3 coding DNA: TGTGCCAGCACCGGGGGCCCGGAGACCCAGTACTTC. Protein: CASTGGPETQYF.

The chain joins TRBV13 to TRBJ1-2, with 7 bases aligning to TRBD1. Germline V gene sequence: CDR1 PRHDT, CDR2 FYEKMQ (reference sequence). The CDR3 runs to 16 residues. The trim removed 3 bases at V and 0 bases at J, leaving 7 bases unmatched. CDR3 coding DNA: TGTGCCAGCAGCTTGGGCGGGACAGCAGCTAACTATGGCTACACCTTC. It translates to CASSLGGTAANYGYTF.

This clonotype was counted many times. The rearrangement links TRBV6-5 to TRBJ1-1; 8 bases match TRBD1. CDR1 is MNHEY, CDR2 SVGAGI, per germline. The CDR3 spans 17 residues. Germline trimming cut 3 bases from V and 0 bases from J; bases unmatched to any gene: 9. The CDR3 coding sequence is TGTGCCAGCAGTTATGGGCCAGGGGGCGAGGTGAACACTGAAGCTTTCTTT. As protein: CASSYGPGGEVNTEAFF.

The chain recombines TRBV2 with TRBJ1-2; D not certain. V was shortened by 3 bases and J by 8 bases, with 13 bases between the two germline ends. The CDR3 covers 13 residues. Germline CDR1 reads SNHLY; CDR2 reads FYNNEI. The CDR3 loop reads CASSDAPEQGYTF. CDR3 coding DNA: TGTGCCAGCAGTGATGCCCCGGAACAAGGCTACACCTTC.

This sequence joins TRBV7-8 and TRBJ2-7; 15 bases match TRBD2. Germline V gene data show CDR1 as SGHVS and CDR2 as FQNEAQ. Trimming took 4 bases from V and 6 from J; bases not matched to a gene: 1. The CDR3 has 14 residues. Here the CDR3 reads CASSWTSGGAEQYF. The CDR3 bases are TGTGCCAGCAGCTGGACTAGCGGGGGGGCCGAGCAGTACTTC. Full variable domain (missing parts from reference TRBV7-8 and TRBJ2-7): GAGVSQSPRYKVAKRGQDVALRCDPISGHVSLFWYQQALGQGPEFLTYFQNEAQLDKSGLPSDRFFAERPEGSVSTLKIQRTQQEDSAVYLCASSWTSGGAEQYFGPGTRLTVT.

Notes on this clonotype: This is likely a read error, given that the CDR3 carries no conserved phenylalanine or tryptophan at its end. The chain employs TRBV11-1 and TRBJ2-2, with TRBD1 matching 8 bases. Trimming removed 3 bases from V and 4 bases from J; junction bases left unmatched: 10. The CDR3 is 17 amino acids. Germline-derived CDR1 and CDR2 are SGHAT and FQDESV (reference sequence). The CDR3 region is CASSFSAGGVGTGELFS. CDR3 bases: TGTGCCAGCAGCTTCTCGGCAGGGGGCGTCGGCACCGGGGAGCTGTTTTCT.

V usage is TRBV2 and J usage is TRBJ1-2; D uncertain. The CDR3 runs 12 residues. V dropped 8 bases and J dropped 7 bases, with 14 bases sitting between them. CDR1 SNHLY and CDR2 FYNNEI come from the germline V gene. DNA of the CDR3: TGTGCCAGCCTAGAGTGGGGAGTTGGCTACACCTTC. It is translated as CASLEWGVGYTF.

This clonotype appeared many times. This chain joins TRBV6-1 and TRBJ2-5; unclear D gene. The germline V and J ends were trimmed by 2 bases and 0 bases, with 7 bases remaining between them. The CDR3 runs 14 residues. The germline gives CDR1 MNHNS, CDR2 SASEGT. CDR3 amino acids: CASSEKGYQETQYF. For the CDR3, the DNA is TGTGCCAGCAGTGAAAAAGGGTACCAAGAGACCCAGTACTTC.

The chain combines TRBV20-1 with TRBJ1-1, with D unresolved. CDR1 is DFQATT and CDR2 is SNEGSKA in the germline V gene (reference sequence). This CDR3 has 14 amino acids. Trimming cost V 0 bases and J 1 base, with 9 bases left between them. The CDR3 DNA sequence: TGCAGTGCTAGAGATCGGGAGACGAACACTGAAGCTTTCTTT. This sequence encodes CSARDRETNTEAFF.

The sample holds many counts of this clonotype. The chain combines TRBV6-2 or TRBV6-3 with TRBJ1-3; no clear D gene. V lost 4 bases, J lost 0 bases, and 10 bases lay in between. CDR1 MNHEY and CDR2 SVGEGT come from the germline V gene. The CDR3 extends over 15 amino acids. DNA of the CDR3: TGTGCCAGCAGTTCCGGCAGCCTCTCTGGAAACACCATATATTTT. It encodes CASSSGSLSGNTIYF.